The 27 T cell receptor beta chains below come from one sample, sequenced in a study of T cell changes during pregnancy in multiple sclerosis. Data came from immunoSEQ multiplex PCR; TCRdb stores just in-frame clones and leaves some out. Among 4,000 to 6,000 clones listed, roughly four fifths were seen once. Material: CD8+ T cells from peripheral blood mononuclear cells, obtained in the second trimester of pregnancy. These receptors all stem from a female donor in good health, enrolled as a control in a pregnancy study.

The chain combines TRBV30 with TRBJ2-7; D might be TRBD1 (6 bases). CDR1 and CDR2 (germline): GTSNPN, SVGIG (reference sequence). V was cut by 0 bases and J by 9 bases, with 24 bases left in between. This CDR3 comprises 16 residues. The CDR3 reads CAWSVEIWTALGGQYF. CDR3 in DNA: TGTGCCTGGAGTGTCGAAATCTGGACAGCCCTAGGAGGGCAGTACTTC. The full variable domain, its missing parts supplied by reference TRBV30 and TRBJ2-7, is SQTIHQWPATLVQPVGSPLSLECTVEGTSNPNLYWYRQAAGRGLQLLFYSVGIGQISSEVPQNLSASRPQDRQFILSSKKLLLSDSGFYLCAWSVEIWTALGGQYFGPGTRLTVT.

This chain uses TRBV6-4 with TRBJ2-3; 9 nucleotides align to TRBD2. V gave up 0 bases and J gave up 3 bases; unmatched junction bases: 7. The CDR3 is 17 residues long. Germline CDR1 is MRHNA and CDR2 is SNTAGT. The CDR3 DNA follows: TGTGCCAGCAGTGACTCGGGCGGGGGGGCTCCTACAGATACGCAGTATTTT. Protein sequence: CASSDSGGGAPTDTQYF.

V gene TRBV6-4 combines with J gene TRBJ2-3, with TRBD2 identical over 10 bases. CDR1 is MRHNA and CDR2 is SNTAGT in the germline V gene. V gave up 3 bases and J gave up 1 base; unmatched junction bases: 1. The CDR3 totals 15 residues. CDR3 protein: CASSDLAGGTDTQYF. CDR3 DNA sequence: TGTGCCAGCAGTGATCTAGCGGGGGGCACAGATACGCAGTATTTT.

As DNA, the CDR3 is TGTGCCAGCAGACGCCGGGAATTTCGCGAGCAGTACTTC. Protein product: CASRRREFREQYF. V is TRBV28 and J is TRBJ2-7; possible D gene TRBD2, 5 bases. CDR3 length equals 13 residues. Trimming took off 6 bases at V and 6 bases at J, with 15 bases between the two ends. Germline-derived CDR1 and CDR2 are MDHEN and SYDVKM.

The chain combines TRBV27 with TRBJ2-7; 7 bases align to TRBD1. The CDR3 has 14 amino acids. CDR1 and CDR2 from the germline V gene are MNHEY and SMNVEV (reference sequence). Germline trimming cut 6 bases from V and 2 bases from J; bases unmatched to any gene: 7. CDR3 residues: CASSLGQATYEQYF. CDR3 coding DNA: TGTGCCAGCAGCCTAGGACAGGCTACCTACGAGCAGTACTTC.

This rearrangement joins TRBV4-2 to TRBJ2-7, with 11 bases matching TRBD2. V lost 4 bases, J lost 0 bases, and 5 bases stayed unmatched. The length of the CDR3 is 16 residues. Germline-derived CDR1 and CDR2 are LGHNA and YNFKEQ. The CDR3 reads CASSREGTSGSYEQYF. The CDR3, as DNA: TGTGCCAGCAGCCGAGAAGGGACTAGCGGCTCCTACGAGCAGTACTTC.

CDR3 in DNA: TGTGCCAGCAGCCTTGACACCACAGATACGCAGTATTTT. Encoded protein: CASSLDTTDTQYF. V and J are TRBV9 and TRBJ2-3; D is uncertain. The V gene lost 4 bases and the J gene lost 2 bases, with 8 bases spanning the gap. CDR1 and CDR2 (germline): SGDLS, YYNGEE. CDR3 length equals 13 residues.

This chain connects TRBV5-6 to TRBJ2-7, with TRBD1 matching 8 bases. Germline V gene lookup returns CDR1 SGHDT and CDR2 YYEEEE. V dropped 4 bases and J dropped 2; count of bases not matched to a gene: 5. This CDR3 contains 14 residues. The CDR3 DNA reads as TGTGCCAGCAGCCGAGACAGGGGCCCCTACGAGCAGTACTTC. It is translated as CASSRDRGPYEQYF.

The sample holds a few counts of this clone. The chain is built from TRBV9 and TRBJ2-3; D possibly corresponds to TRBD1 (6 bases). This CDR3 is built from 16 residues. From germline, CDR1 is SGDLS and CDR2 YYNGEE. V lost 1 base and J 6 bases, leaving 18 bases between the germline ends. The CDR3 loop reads CASSVMQGWGSDTQYF. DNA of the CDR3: TGTGCCAGCAGCGTAATGCAGGGGTGGGGGTCGGATACGCAGTATTTT.

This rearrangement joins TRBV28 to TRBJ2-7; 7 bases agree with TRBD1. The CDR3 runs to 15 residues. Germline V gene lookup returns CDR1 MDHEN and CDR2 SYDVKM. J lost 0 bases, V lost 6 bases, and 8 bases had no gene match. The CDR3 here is CASSPYRGPSYEQYF. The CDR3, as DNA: TGTGCCAGCAGCCCCTACAGGGGCCCCTCCTACGAGCAGTACTTC.

The CDR3 protein is CASSLSPVTDGYTF. Here the CDR3 DNA reads TGTGCCAGCAGTTTATCGCCGGTTACCGATGGCTACACCTTC. The chain couples TRBV27 to TRBJ1-2; the D is unclear. Per germline, CDR1 MNHEY and CDR2 SMNVEV (reference sequence). The V and J ends lost 0 bases and 6 bases respectively, with 11 bases between them. The CDR3 length is 14 residues.

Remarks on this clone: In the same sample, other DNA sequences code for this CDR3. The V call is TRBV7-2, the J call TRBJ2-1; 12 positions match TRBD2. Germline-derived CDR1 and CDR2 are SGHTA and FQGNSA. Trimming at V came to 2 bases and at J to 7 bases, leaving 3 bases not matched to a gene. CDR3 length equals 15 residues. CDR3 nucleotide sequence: TGTGCCAGCAGCTTACTAGCGGGAGGGGGTAATGAGCAGTTCTTC. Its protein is CASSLLAGGGNEQFF.

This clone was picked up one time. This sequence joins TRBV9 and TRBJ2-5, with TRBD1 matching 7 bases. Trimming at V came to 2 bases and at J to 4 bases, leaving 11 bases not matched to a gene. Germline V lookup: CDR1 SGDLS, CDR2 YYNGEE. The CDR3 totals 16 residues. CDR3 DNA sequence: TGTGCCAGCAGCGTGTCTTACAGGGGATGGGGAGAGACCCAGTACTTC. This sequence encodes CASSVSYRGWGETQYF.

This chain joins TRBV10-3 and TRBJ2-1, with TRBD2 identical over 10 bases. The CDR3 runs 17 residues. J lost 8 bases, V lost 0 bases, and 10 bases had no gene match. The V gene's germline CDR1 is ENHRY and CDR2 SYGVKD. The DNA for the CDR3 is TGTGCCATCAGTGAGTCGACTACGGCTAGCGGGAGTCATGAGCAGTTCTTC. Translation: CAISESTTASGSHEQFF.

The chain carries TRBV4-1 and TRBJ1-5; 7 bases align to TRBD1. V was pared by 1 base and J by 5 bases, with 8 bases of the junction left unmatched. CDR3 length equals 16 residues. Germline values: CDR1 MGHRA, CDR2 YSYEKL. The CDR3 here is CASSQAGTARYQPQHF. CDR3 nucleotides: TGCGCCAGCAGCCAAGCGGGGACAGCGAGGTATCAGCCCCAGCATTTT.

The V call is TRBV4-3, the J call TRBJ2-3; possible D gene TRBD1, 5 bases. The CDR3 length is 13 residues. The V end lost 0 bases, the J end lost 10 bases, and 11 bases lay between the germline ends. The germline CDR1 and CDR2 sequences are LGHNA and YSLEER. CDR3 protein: CASSQDGAHAQYF. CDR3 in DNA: TGCGCCAGCAGCCAAGATGGGGCTCATGCGCAGTATTTT.

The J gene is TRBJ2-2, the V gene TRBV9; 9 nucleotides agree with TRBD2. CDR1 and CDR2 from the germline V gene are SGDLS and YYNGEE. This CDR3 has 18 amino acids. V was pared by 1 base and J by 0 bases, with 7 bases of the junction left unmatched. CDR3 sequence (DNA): TGTGCCAGCAGCGTACATCGAACTAGCGGGCCGAACACCGGGGAGCTGTTTTTT. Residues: CASSVHRTSGPNTGELFF.

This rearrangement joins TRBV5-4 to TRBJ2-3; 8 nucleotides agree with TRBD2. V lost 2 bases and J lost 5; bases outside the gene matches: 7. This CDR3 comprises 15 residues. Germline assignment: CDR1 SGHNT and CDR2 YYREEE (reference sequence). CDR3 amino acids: CASSLRREVVDTQYF. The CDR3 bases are TGTGCCAGCAGCTTAAGGCGGGAGGTCGTAGATACGCAGTATTTT.

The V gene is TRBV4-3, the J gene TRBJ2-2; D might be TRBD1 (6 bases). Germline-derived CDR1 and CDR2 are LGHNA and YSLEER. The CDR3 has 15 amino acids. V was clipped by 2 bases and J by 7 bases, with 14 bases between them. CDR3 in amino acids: CASSQSLQGSGELFF. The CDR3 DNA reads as TGCGCCAGCAGCCAATCCCTTCAGGGGAGCGGGGAGCTGTTTTTT.

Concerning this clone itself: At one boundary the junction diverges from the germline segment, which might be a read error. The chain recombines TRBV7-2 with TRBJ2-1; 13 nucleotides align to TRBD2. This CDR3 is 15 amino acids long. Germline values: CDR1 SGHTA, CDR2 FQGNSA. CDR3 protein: CACSLLAGGGNEQFF. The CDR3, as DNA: TGTGCCTGCAGCTTACTAGCGGGAGGGGGTAATGAGCAGTTCTTC.

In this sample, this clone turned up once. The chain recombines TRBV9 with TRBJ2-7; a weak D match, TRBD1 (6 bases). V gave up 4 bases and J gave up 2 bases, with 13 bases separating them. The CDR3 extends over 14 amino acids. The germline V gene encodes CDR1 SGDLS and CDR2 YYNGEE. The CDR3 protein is CASSQGQIAYEQYF. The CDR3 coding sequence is TGTGCCAGCAGCCAGGGACAAATTGCCTACGAGCAGTACTTC.

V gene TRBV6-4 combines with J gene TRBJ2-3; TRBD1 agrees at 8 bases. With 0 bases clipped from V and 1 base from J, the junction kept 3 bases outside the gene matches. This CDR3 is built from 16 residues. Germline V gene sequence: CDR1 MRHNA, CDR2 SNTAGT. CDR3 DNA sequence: TGTGCCAGCAGTGACTCGGAGACAGGGGGCACAGATACGCAGTATTTT. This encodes CASSDSETGGTDTQYF.

This CDR3 is CASSQIHGDQPQHF. In DNA, the CDR3 is TGTGCCAGCAGCCAAATTCACGGTGATCAGCCCCAGCATTTT. The chain combines TRBV28 with TRBJ1-5, with D uncertain. CDR1 and CDR2 from the germline V gene are MDHEN and SYDVKM. CDR3 length: 14 amino acids. V dropped 6 bases and J dropped 5 bases, with 14 bases sitting between them.

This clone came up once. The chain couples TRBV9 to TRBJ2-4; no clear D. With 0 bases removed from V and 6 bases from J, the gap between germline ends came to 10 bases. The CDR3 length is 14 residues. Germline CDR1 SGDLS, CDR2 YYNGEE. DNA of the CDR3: TGTGCCAGCAGCGTAGAGCCGGGTGCAAACATTCAGTACTTC. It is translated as CASSVEPGANIQYF.

The CDR3 spells CAWSVQEPYEQYF. CDR3 coding DNA: TGTGCCTGGAGTGTACAGGAGCCCTACGAGCAGTACTTC. The chain recombines TRBV30 with TRBJ2-7; perhaps TRBD1 as D (5 bases). V was shortened by 0 bases and J by 2 bases, with 8 bases between the two germline ends. This CDR3 has 13 amino acids. Looked up from germline, CDR1 is GTSNPN and CDR2 is SVGIG (reference sequence).

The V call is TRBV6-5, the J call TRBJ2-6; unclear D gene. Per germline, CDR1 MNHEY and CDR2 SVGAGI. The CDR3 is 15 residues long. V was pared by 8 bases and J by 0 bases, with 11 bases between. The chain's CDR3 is CASGGPISGANVLTF. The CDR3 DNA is TGTGCCAGCGGCGGCCCTATCTCTGGGGCCAACGTCCTGACTTTC.

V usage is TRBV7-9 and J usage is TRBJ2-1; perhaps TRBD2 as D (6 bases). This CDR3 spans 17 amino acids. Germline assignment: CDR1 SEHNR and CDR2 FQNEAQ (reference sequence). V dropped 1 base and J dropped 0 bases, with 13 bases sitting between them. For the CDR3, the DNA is TGTGCCAGCAGCTTAGGGTTAGCGGAGGCCTCCTACAATGAGCAGTTCTTC. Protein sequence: CASSLGLAEASYNEQFF.